The clone carrying this T cell receptor (beta chain) was recorded only once. The target antigen is unknown. The germline V and J ends were trimmed by 7 bases and 0 bases, with 4 bases remaining between them. The CDR3 runs to 11 residues. Germline V CDR1 and CDR2: LNHDA, SQIVND (reference sequence). Viral peptide pools were used in the ViraFEST assay to expand antigen-specific CD4+ T cells, and sequencing came afterward. Isolating CD4+ T cells followed ten to eleven days of culture. Two doses of either BNT162b2 or mRNA-1273 were given to each participant. This record comes from a study of vaccination effects on CD4 cells after COVID-19. Measured with immunoSEQ multiplex PCR; TCRdb has only the in-frame clones, and not every one. In the table there are 15,000 or so clones, approximately 70% of which are singletons.

The rearrangement uses TRBV19 and TRBJ2-7; D gene unclear. This TCR was recovered from a human donor who received a COVID-19 vaccine. The sequencing here drew on CD4+ T cells from PBMCs cultured with SARS-CoV-2 spike peptides, taken after COVID-19 vaccination. CDR3: CASKDSYEQYF. In DNA form, the CDR3 reads TGTGCCAGTAAGGACTCCTACGAGCAGTACTTC.